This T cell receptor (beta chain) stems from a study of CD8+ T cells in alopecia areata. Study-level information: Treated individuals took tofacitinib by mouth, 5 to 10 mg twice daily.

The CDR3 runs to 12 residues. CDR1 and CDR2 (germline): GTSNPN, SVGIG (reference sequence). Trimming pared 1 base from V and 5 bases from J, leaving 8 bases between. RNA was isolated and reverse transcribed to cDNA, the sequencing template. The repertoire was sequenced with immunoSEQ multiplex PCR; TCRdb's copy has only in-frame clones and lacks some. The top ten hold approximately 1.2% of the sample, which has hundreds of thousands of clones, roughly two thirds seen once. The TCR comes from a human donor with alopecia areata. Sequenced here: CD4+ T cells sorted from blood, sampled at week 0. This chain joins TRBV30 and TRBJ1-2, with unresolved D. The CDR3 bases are TGTGCCTGGAGTGGCAGCTCATATGGCTACACCTTC. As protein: CAWSGSSYGYTF.